This note documents a single T cell receptor beta chain sequence. The antigen it recognizes is unknown. The junction differs from germline at one of its ends, possibly a read error. TCR CDR3 regions were amplified from genomic DNA by multiplex PCR using the deep immunoSEQ assay. Genomic DNA extracted from each cell subset was distributed evenly over all wells of several immunoSEQ 96-well plates, and each plate served as one replicate. For sorted subsets, 150 to 250 ng of genomic DNA, equivalent to 25,000 to 35,000 T cell genomes, went into each replicate PCR. Purified libraries were measured with a Qubit 3.0 fluorometer, size-checked on a Bioanalyzer 2100, and measured again with the KAPA Library Quantification kit. Every immunoSEQ 96-well plate was sequenced on a separate single-read 150-cycle Illumina NextSeq 550 flow cell. Per the source publication's procedure: Because only junctional sequences without quality scores were contained in the immunoSEQ output, filtering matching that applied to full-length reads could not be performed. To assign V/J genes and CDR3, sequences were annotated against IMGT germline references using PyIR, a Python wrapper for IgBLAST v1.9. Any read was removed if the V/J assignment was weak (E-value above 1e-6), the CDR3 was missing, or the read contained stop codons, out-of-frame junctions, or ambiguous translated residues. V3J clonotypes were defined as sequences sharing the same inferred V gene, J gene, and CDR3 amino acid sequence. Percentage overlap between repertoires was computed as shared unique clonotypes divided by the size of the smaller repertoire. RTK rarefaction, the Chao1 estimator, and Recon v2.1 estimates of unobserved clonotypes were used to assess repertoire richness. Generation probabilities for all TCRbeta clonotypes obtained by the gDNA method from a handful of donors were computed using OLGA. Sourced from immuneACCESS, this table was stored by TCRdb with only in-frame sequences that have V and J called. A share of the clones is absent; for the studies checked, an unresolved V gene accounts for under half, and the remainder has no known explanation. D and trimming were read from the DNA, whereas the V and J calls and clone size are those reported in that table. For this sample the table gives some 580,000 clones, of which roughly 98% were detected only once. Clones ranked in the top ten supply 0.25% to 0.35% of the sample.

This sample was included in a study of shared clonotypes between healthy human individuals (dated by TCRdb to the early 2020s). A note on the overall study: The cohort included a few men and a couple of women between 18 and 49 years of age. For each donor, CD4 naive and CD4 memory were each given three plates, CD8 naive was given two plates, and CD8 memory was given one plate. To estimate repertoire size and how much clonotypes are shared between individuals, the study performed deep sequencing of blood TCR repertoires from a few healthy adults. Libraries were prepared and TCR repertoires were sequenced by different laboratories using diverse techniques, in order to increase sequencing depth and limit assay-specific biases. Each donor's leukapheresis produced roughly between roughly 0.85 and 9 billion PBMCs. Here is what the overall study found, with its caveats: When a handful of donors were compared, the shared fraction of clonotypes was about 5.5% for naive CD4, approximately 3.3% for naive CD8, 2% to 2.5% for memory CD4, and about 0.36% for memory CD8. Pairwise subsampling indicated that sequencing depth was expected to affect the degree of clonotype sharing among donors. Rarefaction of sorted-subset datasets indicated incomplete sequencing despite the large sequencing depth. Only blood was sampled, and tissue TCR repertoires likely differ from those in blood. Because the study included a small number of donors, the genetic and exposure-history diversity represented was limited. Naive subsets generally had larger estimated clonotype richness than memory subsets did. Higher generation probabilities were observed for clonotypes shared by all four sorted-subset donors than for non-shared clonotypes.

CD8 naive samples consisted of CD45RO-negative cells that were positively selected for CCR7, yielding a CD45RA+CCR7+ population without TemRA cells. The donors were healthy, HIV-negative adults with no recently reported acute infections or vaccinations. Every donor was a Caucasian adult living in Nashville, Tennessee, USA. Blood was collected by leukapheresis, and PBMCs were isolated by Ficoll-Histopaque density gradient centrifugation and then cryopreserved in liquid nitrogen vapor phase. Analytical flow cytometry was used to check the purity and quantity of every magnetically sorted T cell population. Genomic DNA was isolated from each sorted fraction and quantified by UV absorbance on a Nanodrop 2000c. The cysteine opens and the phenylalanine closes a CDR3 of 15 amino acids. Left in the record is the CDR3 DNA by itself, 45 bases read in frame from the first base. Based on the germline V gene, the CDR1 and CDR2 sequences are SGHDN and FVKESK.

The chain uses TRBV14 and TRBJ2-5, with no confident D gene call. The clonotype was recovered from a young man in good health. Sequencing was carried out using naive CD8+ T cells sorted from blood. The cell subset or site label for this specimen denotes: CD45RA+CCR7+. This receptor carries the CDR3 CASSQAPEQEETQYF. At the DNA level, the sequence is TGTGCCAGCAGCCAAGCCCCGGAACAAGAAGAAACCCAGTACTTC. Full variable domain (CDR3 extended with the reference TRBV14 and TRBJ2-5 proteins): EAGVTQFPSHSVIEKGQTVTLRCDPISGHDNLYWYRRVMGKEIKFLLHFVKESKQDESGMPNNRFLAERTGGTYSTLKVQPAELEDSGVYFCASSQAPEQEETQYFGPGTRLLVL.